This T cell receptor (beta chain) was retrieved from a study of shared clonotypes between healthy human individuals. As for the study in general: Each donor's CD4 naive and CD4 memory cells filled three plates apiece, CD8 naive two, and CD8 memory one.

The germline CDR1 and CDR2 sequences are SGHVT and SQSDAQ. V dropped 5 bases and J dropped 3 bases, with 16 bases sitting between them. This CDR3 spans 15 amino acids. Study observations and caveats: Memory subsets generally showed lower estimated richness than naive subsets. Unshared clonotypes carried lower generation probabilities than those common to all four donors.

Original processing notes: Junction-only immunoSEQ data arrived without quality scores, meaning filtering differed. Profiled with immunoSEQ multiplex PCR; TCRdb holds only in-frame clones, not every one. The D gene and trimming were derived from the DNA, and the V and J assignments and clone size from that table. In the table there are approximately 1,000,000 clones, 70% to 80% of which are singletons. About this clone: Antigen: not known.

V is TRBV7-4 and J is TRBJ2-5; D is perhaps TRBD2 (6 bases). This receptor was identified in a man aged 18 to 35 in good health. Some clones in this sample may be carry-over from other donors' samples. Sequencing input: memory CD4+ T cells from PBMCs. As to subset: CD45RA-negative fraction. In DNA form, the CDR3 reads TGTGCCAGCAGCACCGGGGGTAAGCTTAAAGAGACCCAGTACTTC. Translating gives CASSTGGKLKETQYF.